The T cell receptor beta chain under discussion was sequenced for a study of blood T cell repertoires in COVID-19. Study summary: From T cells, B-cell-depleted T cells, or PBMCs came the material, which was cDNA or gDNA.

The data were produced by immunoSEQ multiplex PCR, yet TCRdb's version contains in-frame clones alone and is incomplete. Among about 79,000 clones listed, 80% to 90% were seen once. Sequenced: peripheral blood. This TCR derives from a man between 70 and 80 years old with active or convalescent COVID-19.

The CDR3 is CASRPFGTGTDTQYF. Written as DNA, the CDR3 is TGTGCCAGCAGACCATTCGGGACAGGGACAGATACGCAGTATTTT. The V call is TRBV6-5, the J call TRBJ2-3; 9 bases fit TRBD1. The CDR3 contains 15 residues. Germline V lookup: CDR1 MNHEY, CDR2 SVGAGI. Unmatched junction bases numbered 7, after V lost 6 bases and J lost 3 bases.